A selection of T cell receptor beta chains follows, all from one sample in a study of blood T cell repertoires in COVID-19. Using immunoSEQ multiplex PCR, the repertoire was profiled, and TCRdb retains in-frame clones only, with some absent. The sample has 150,000 to 200,000 clones, about 85% seen once; the top ten hold roughly 21%. Source material: peripheral blood. Receptors originate from a man aged 55 to 70 with active or convalescent COVID-19. The CDR3 runs from the conserved cysteine through the conserved F or W. A D gene is named only where the DNA matches it firmly. Size is stated for part of the rows, as once, few or many counts, or as a class when the clone is expanded.

J | size | D | V | CDR3 | DNA
TRBJ2-3 | NA | NA | TRBV6-5 | CASSMRGYTQYF | TGTGCCAGCAGTATGAGAGGGTATACGCAGTATTTT
TRBJ1-3 | once | NA | TRBV11-2 | CASSFTSGNTIYF | TGTGCCAGCAGCTTTACATCCGGAAACACCATATATTTT
TRBJ2-7 | NA | TRBD2 | TRBV7-3 | CASSLSGASSYEQYF | TGTGCCAGCAGCCTTAGCGGGGCCTCCTCCTACGAGCAGTACTTC
TRBJ1-1 | NA | NA | TRBV5-1 | CASSWVDRLNTEAFF | TGCGCCAGCAGCTGGGTCGACAGGCTGAACACTGAAGCTTTCTTT
TRBJ2-7 | once | TRBD2 | TRBV18 | CASSPQTSGGPSPYEQYF | TGTGCCAGCTCACCCCAGACTAGCGGGGGGCCTTCCCCCTACGAGCAGTACTTC
TRBJ1-6 | NA | NA | TRBV25-1 | CASSLSGNLGASPLHF | TGTGCCAGCAGTTTATCCGGGAACCTAGGCGCCTCACCCCTCCACTTT
TRBJ2-7 | NA | NA | TRBV27 | CASSLGGLMNYEQYF | TGTGCCAGCAGTTTAGGGGGCCTAATGAACTACGAGCAGTACTTC
TRBJ2-1 | NA | NA | TRBV5-5 | CASSLLASSYNEQFF | TGTGCCAGCAGCTTACTAGCAAGCTCCTACAATGAGCAGTTCTTC
TRBJ1-2 | NA | NA | TRBV29-1 | CSVGEGLNGYTF | TGCAGCGTTGGGGAGGGCCTCAACGGCTACACCTTC
TRBJ1-2 | NA | NA | TRBV21-1 | CASSHYFTGNYGYTF | TGTGCCAGCAGCCACTATTTTACAGGGAACTATGGCTACACCTTC
TRBJ1-2 | once | TRBD1 | TRBV5-1 | CASSLVGSGGGYGYTF | TGCGCCAGCAGCTTGGTCGGCTCAGGGGGCGGCTATGGCTACACCTTC
TRBJ2-7 | NA | NA | TRBV27 | CASSFTGAAYEQYF | TGTGCCAGCAGTTTTACAGGAGCCGCGTACGAGCAGTACTTC
TRBJ1-1 | NA | TRBD1 | TRBV12-5 | CASGSRTGGVVTEAFF | TGTGCTAGTGGTTCGAGGACAGGGGGCGTAGTAACTGAAGCTTTCTTT
TRBJ2-1 | NA | NA | TRBV9 | CASSVKVSSYNEQFF | TGTGCCAGCAGCGTTAAAGTGAGCTCCTACAATGAGCAGTTCTTC
TRBJ1-2 | NA | NA | TRBV7-9 | CASSPRQSPNYGYTF | TGTGCCAGCAGCCCTCGACAGAGTCCTAACTATGGCTACACCTTC
TRBJ2-1 | NA | TRBD2 | TRBV6-5 | CAAGDSEQFF | TGTGCCGCGGGGGATAGTGAGCAGTTCTTC
TRBJ1-1 | NA | TRBD1 | TRBV10-2 | CASRKGQGAVEAFF | TGCGCCAGCAGGAAAGGACAGGGGGCGGTTGAAGCTTTCTTT
TRBJ2-3 | NA | TRBD2 | TRBV2 | CASSEGLAYDTQYF | TGTGCCAGCAGTGAGGGACTAGCGTACGATACGCAGTATTTT
TRBJ2-5 | NA | TRBD1 | TRBV5-6 | CASSLNRGRVETQYF | TGTGCCAGCAGCTTAAACAGGGGACGCGTAGAGACCCAGTACTTC
TRBJ1-4 | NA | NA | TRBV5-1 | CASSFGGLNEKLFF | TGCGCCAGCAGCTTCGGGGGGCTGAATGAAAAACTGTTTTTT
TRBJ1-1 | NA | NA | TRBV7-7 | CASSLGQAAPGDTEAFF | TGTGCCAGCAGCTTAGGACAGGCCGCCCCTGGTGACACTGAAGCTTTCTTT